This T cell receptor beta chain was recorded in a study of glioma-infiltrating T cells. Notes on this clonotype: Its antigen is undetermined.

Amplification of TCR alpha and beta CDR3 regions from RNA used iRepertoire nested multiplex PCR. One-step reverse transcription and amplification started from approximately 100-400 ng of tissue mRNA or PBMC total RNA. TCRdb ran MiXCR on the multiplex PCR reads and lists one entry per CDR3 protein. The sample has about 130,000 distinct CDR3 sequences, roughly 24% seen once; the top ten hold nearly 15%. This CDR3 comprises 20 residues. V lost 1 base and J lost 1; bases outside the gene matches: 17. Germline CDR1 reads SGHTA; CDR2 reads FQGNSA. Study conclusions and caveats: CDR3 overlap between tissue and blood was very small. Above-expected tissue-blood divergence occurred in all gliomas, most in low-grade ones.

The chain recombines TRBV7-2 with TRBJ2-3; 7 nucleotides align to TRBD1. The sample consisted of glioma tissue, nonneoplastic brain tissue, or PBMCs (not recorded which). This clonotype was obtained from a human donor with low-grade glioma or glioblastoma, undergoing nonglioma brain surgery, or in good health (not recorded which). CDR3 bases: TGTGCCAGCAGCTTAGAGACAGGGCGAATAATCCTTCGGGGCACAGATACGCAGTATTTT. Protein: CASSLETGRIILRGTDTQYF.